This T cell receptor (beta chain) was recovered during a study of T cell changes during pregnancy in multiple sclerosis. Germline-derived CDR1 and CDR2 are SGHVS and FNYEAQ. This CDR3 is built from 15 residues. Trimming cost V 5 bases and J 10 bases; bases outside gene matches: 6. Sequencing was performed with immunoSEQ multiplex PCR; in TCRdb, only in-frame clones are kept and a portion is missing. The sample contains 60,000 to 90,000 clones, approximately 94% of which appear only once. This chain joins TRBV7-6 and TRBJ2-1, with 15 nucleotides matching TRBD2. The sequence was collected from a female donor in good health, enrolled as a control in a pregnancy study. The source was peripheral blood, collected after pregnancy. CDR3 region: CASSPGTSGGTEQFF. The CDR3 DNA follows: TGTGCCAGCAGCCCGGGGACTAGCGGGGGGACAGAGCAGTTCTTC.